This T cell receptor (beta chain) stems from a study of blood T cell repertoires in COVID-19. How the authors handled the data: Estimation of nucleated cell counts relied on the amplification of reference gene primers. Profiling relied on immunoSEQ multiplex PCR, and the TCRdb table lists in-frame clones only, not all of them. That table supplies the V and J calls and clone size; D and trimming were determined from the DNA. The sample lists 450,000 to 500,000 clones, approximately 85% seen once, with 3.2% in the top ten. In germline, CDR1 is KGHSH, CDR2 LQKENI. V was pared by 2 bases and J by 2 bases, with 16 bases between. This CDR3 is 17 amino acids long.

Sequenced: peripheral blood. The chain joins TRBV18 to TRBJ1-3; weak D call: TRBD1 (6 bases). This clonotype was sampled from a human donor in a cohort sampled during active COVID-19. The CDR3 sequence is CASSPRTADSAGNTIYF. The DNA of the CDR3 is TGTGCCAGCTCACCAAGGACAGCCGATTCCGCTGGAAACACCATATATTTT.